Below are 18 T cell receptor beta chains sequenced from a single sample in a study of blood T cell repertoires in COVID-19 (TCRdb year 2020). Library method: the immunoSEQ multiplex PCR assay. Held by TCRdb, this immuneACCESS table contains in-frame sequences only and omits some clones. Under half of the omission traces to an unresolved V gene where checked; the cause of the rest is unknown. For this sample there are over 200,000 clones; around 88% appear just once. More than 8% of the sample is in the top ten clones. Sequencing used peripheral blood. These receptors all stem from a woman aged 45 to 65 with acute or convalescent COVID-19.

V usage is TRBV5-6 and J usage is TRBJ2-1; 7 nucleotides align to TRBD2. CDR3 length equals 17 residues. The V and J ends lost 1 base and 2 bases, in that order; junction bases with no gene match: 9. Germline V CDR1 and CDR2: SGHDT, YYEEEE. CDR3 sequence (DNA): TGTGCCAGCAGCTTGACCCGGTGGACTAGTGCCTACAATGAGCAGTTCTTC. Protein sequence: CASSLTRWTSAYNEQFF. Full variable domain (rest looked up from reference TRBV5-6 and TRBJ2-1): DAGVTQSPTHLIKTRGQQVTLRCSPKSGHDTVSWYQQALGQGPQFIFQYYEEEERQRGNFPDRFSGHQFPNYSSELNVNALLLGDSALYLCASSLTRWTSAYNEQFFGPGTRLTVL.

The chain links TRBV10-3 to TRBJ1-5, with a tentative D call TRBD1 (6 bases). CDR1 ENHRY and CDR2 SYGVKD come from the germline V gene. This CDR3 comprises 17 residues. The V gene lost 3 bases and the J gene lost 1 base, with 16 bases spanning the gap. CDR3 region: CAISDPDSPSSNQPQHF. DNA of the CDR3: TGTGCCATCAGTGATCCGGACAGCCCGTCGAGCAATCAGCCCCAGCATTTT.

This chain's CDR3 is CATSRDRTVQETQYF. The DNA for the CDR3 is TGTGCCACCAGCAGAGATCGGACAGTCCAAGAGACCCAGTACTTC. The chain employs TRBV15 and TRBJ2-5, with a weak D call TRBD1 (6 bases). V was pared by 0 bases and J by 1 base, with 9 bases between. The germline CDR1 and CDR2 sequences are LNHNV and YYDKDF (reference sequence). This CDR3 is 15 amino acids long.

The CDR3 DNA follows: TGTGCCAGCAGTTACGCGGAGAGCTCCTACAATGAGCAGTTCTTC. It yields the protein CASSYAESSYNEQFF. This rearrangement joins TRBV6-6 to TRBJ2-1; D call uncertain. Deletions cut 2 bases from V and 0 bases from J, with 8 bases between. This CDR3 has 15 amino acids. CDR1 MNHNY and CDR2 SVGAGI come from the germline V gene (reference sequence).

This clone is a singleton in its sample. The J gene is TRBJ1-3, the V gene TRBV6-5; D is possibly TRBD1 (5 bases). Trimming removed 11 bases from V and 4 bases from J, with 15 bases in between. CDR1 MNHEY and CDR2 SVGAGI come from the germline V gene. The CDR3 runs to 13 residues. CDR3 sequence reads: CAVVAGRGNTIYF. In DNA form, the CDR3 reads TGTGCCGTCGTGGCAGGGCGAGGAAACACCATATATTTT.

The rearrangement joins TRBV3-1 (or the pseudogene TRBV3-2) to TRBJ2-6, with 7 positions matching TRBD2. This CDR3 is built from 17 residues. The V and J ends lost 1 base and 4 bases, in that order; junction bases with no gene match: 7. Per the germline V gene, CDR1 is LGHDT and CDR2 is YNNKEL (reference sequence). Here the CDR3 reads CASSQVWEGEGANVLTF. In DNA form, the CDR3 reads TGTGCCAGCAGCCAAGTATGGGAGGGTGAGGGGGCCAACGTCCTGACTTTC.

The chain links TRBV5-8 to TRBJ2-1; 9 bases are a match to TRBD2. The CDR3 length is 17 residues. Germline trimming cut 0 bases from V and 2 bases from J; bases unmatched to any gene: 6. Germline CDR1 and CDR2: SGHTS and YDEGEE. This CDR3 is CASSLGISGSAYNEQFF. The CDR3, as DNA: TGTGCCAGCAGCTTGGGTATTAGCGGGAGCGCCTACAATGAGCAGTTCTTC.

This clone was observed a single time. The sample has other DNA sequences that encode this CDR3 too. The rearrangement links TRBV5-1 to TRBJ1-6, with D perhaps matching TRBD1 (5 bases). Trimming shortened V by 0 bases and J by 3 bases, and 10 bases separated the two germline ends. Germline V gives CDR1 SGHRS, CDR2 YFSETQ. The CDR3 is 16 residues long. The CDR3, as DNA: TGCGCCAGCAGCTTGGGACAGTTCTTCTATAATTCACCCCTCCACTTT. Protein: CASSLGQFFYNSPLHF.

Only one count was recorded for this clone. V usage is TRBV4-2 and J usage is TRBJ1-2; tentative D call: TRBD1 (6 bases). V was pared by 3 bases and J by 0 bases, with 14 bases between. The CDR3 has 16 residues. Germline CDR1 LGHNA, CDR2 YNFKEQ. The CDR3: CASSHPGTMTNYGYTF. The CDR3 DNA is TGTGCCAGCAGCCATCCCGGGACAATGACTAACTATGGCTACACCTTC.

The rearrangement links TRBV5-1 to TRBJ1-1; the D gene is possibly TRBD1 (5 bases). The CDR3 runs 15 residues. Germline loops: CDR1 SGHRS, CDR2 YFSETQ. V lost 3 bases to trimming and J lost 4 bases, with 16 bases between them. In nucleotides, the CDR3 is TGCGCCAGCAGCTACGGGGACTTTTCGGGCACTGAAGCTTTCTTT. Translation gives CASSYGDFSGTEAFF.

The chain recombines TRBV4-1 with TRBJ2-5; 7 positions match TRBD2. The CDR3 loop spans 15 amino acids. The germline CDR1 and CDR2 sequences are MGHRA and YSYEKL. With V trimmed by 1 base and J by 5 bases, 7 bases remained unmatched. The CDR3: CASSQVGGGTETQYF. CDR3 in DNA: TGCGCCAGCAGCCAAGTGGGGGGAGGGACGGAGACCCAGTACTTC.

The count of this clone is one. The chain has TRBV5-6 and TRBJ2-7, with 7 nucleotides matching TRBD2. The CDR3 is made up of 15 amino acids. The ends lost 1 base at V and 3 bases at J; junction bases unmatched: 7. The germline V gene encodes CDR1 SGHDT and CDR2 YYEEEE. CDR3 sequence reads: CASSLWGGLGYEQYF. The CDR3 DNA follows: TGTGCCAGCAGCTTGTGGGGGGGTCTCGGCTACGAGCAGTACTTC.

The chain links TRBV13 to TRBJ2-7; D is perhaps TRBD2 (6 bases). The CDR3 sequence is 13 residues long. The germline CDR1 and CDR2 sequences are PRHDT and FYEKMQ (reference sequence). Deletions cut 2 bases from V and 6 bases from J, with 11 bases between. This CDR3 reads CASSLWEEGEQYF. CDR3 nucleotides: TGTGCCAGCAGCTTATGGGAGGAGGGCGAGCAGTACTTC.

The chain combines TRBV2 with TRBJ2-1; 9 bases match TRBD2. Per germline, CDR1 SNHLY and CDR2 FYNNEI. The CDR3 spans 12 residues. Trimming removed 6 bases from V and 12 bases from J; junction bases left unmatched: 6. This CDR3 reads CASRERREGQFF. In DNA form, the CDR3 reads TGTGCCAGCAGGGAAAGGCGGGAGGGGCAGTTCTTC.

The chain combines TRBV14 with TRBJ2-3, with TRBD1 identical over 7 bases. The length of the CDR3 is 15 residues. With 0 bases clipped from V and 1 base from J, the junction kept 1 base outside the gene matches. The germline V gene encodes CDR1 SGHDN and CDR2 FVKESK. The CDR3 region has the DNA TGTGCCAGCAGCCAAGAAGGGGGCGGCACAGATACGCAGTATTTT. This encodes CASSQEGGGTDTQYF.

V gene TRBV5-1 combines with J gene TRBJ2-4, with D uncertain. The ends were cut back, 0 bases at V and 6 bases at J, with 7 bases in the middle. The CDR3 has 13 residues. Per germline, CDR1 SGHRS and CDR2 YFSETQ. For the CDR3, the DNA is TGCGCCAGCAGCTTGGACACGTCAAACATTCAGTACTTC. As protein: CASSLDTSNIQYF.

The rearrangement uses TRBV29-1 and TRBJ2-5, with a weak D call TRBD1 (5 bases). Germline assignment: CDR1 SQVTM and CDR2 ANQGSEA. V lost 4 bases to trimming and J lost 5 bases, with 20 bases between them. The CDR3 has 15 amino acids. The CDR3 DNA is TGCAGCGTTGGGCCCCCCGGACACTCTCGGGAGACCCAGTACTTC. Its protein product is CSVGPPGHSRETQYF.

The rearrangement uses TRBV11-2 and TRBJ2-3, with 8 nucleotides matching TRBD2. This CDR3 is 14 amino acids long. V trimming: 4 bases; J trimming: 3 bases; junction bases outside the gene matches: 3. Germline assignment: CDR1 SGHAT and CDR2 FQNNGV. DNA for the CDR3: TGTGCCAGCAGCTCCGGGACTAGTACAGATACGCAGTATTTT. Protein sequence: CASSSGTSTDTQYF.